This T cell receptor (beta chain) was documented in a study of graft-versus-host responses after intestinal transplantation. Whole-study context: Every recipient underwent anti-thymocyte globulin induction, then tacrolimus and steroids for about three years.

Notes on this clone: Antigen unknown.

Measured with immunoSEQ multiplex PCR; TCRdb has only the in-frame clones, and not every one. Counted here are more than 100,000 clones, approximately 92% occurring once; the ten biggest clones make up 0.095% to 0.15%. The CDR3 is 16 residues long. V gave up 4 bases and J gave up 0 bases, with 14 bases separating them. CDR1 SGHRS and CDR2 YFSETQ come from the germline V gene. The material was unstimulated CD4+ T cells sorted from spleen or lymph node cells, obtained before intestinal transplant. The rearrangement uses TRBV5-1 and TRBJ1-3, with D possibly TRBD1 on 5 matching bases. The sequence came from a human donor who received an intestinal transplant. The CDR3 DNA is TGCGCCAGCAGCGGGGACGGAGGAAACTCTGGAAACACCATATATTTT. It translates to CASSGDGGNSGNTIYF.